The clone carrying this TCR beta chain has a handful of counts. V was shortened by 4 bases and J by 6 bases, with 17 bases between the two germline ends. Germline CDR1 reads SGHNT; CDR2 reads YYREEE (reference sequence). The CDR3 has 15 amino acids. Expressed TCRB transcripts got sequenced, as all isolated RNA was reverse transcribed. Produced via immunoSEQ multiplex PCR; TCRdb's table is partial and in-frame only. Here the sample spans 860,000 or so clones, roughly a sixth being singletons. The sample originates from a study of beta chain features in type 1 diabetes. The TCR sequence derives from a woman in her late teens or twenties in good health. Material for sequencing was naive CD4+ T cells from blood. The chain carries TRBV5-4 and TRBJ2-1, with D hard to call. CDR3 DNA sequence: TGTGCCAGCAGCCAAGATCTTGTAGTGGCCAATGAGCAGTTCTTC. It is translated as CASSQDLVVANEQFF.